This T cell receptor (beta chain) appears in the sequencing data of a study of T cells after yellow fever vaccination. Study findings and constraints: Sorted repertoires could include abundant contaminating clonotypes from bulk cells. Peaking on day 5 versus 15, the secondary response was faster but weaker. The study re-detected most primary-vaccination clones after the booster (96% CD4, around 89% CD8). Although most clonotypes did not, a small share appeared in both CD4 and CD8 compartments.

The CDR3 contains 15 residues. Trimming at V came to 0 bases and at J to 4 bases, leaving 3 bases not matched to a gene. CDR1 is SGHNT, CDR2 YYREEE, per germline (reference sequence). The table lists this clonotype with a few counts. Its specificity is unknown. MiXCR, run by TCRdb on the 5' RACE reads, gives a single entry per CDR3 protein. The repertoire holds 320,000 or so distinct CDR3 sequences, with around 8.1% as singletons. The V and J genes are TRBV5-4 and TRBJ1-2, with TRBD1 matching 10 bases. The sequencing used PBMCs, collected 35 to 50 days after the first yellow fever vaccination. This clonotype was obtained from a man aged 18 to 29 who received the YFV17D yellow fever vaccine. CDR3 loop: CASSLGDRGPYGYTF. CDR3 DNA sequence: TGTGCCAGCAGCTTGGGGGACAGGGGACCCTATGGCTACACCTTC.